Listed below are T cell receptor beta chains from one sample, sequenced in a study of OX40 agonist ivuxolimab in advanced cancers. The protocol was immunoSEQ multiplex PCR, while the TCRdb copy is restricted to in-frame clones and leaves out a portion. The top ten hold 9.5% to 13% of the sample, which has about 48,000 clones, roughly nine tenths seen once. Sequenced material: CD4+ or CD8+ T cells sorted from blood, taken in a trial of the OX40 agonist ivuxolimab. Receptors originate from an adult with an advanced solid tumor such as melanoma, head and neck, liver or kidney cancer. CDR3s include the opening cysteine and the closing phenylalanine or tryptophan. A D gene is named only where the DNA matches it firmly. Clone size is stated in some rows and not others, as once, few, many or a class when expanded.

>TRBJ2-1|NA|TRBV10-3|NA
CAISEESSYNEQFF
TGTGCCATCAGTGAGGAAAGCTCCTACAATGAGCAGTTCTTC
>TRBJ2-7|NA|TRBV18|once
CASSPASLGSYEQYF
TGTGCCAGCTCACCCGCTAGTTTAGGTAGCTACGAGCAGTACTTC
>TRBJ2-7|NA|TRBV6-5|NA
CASSSAEGQYF
TGTGCCAGCAGTTCCGCGGAAGGGCAGTACTTC
>TRBJ2-5|NA|TRBV25-1|NA
CASRPGEETQYF
TGTGCCAGCAGACCAGGGGAAGAGACCCAGTACTTC
>TRBJ2-7|TRBD2|TRBV7-8|NA
CATAQRGAQMLDSYEQYF
TGTGCCACAGCCCAGCGGGGGGCGCAAATGCTGGACTCCTACGAGCAGTACTTC
>TRBJ1-2|NA|TRBV7-9|NA
CASSPSGDRGGYTF
TGTGCCAGCAGCCCGAGCGGGGATCGAGGTGGCTACACCTTC
>TRBJ1-6|NA|TRBV30|NA
CACITGTGNSPLHF
TGTGCCTGTATAACGGGGACGGGGAATTCACCCCTCCACTTT
>TRBJ1-4|NA|TRBV2|medium-sized
CASSLTREKLFF
TGTGCCAGCAGTCTAACTAGGGAAAAACTGTTTTTT
>TRBJ2-2|TRBD1|TRBV5-6|NA
CASSRDRGHTGELFF
TGTGCCAGCAGTAGGGACAGGGGACACACCGGGGAGCTGTTTTTT
>TRBJ2-6|NA|TRBV30|NA
CATPGSGANVLTF
TGTGCCACTCCTGGTTCTGGGGCCAACGTCCTGACTTTC
>TRBJ2-1|NA|TRBV19|once
CASQQRDNEQFF
TGTGCCAGTCAACAGCGAGACAATGAGCAGTTCTTC
>TRBJ1-2|NA|TRBV28|NA
CASSLWGGSHRGGYTF
TGTGCCAGCAGTTTATGGGGTGGCAGCCACCGGGGTGGCTACACCTTC
>TRBJ2-2|NA|TRBV6-5|NA
CASKRDTYTGELFF
TGTGCCAGCAAGAGAGACACTTACACCGGGGAGCTGTTTTTT
>TRBJ1-2|NA|TRBV5-6|NA
CASSRYLDRSGGYTF
TGTGCCAGCAGCCGGTATCTCGACAGATCGGGGGGCTACACCTTC
>TRBJ1-2|NA|TRBV18|NA
CASSLNRGADYGYTF
TGTGCCAGCTCACTCAATCGGGGCGCGGACTATGGCTACACCTTC
>TRBJ2-1|NA|TRBV18|NA
CASSQGNEQFF
TGTGCCAGCTCACAGGGCAATGAGCAGTTCTTC
>TRBJ2-2|NA|TRBV5-1|NA
CASGRDLPNTGELFF
TGCGCCAGCGGTCGGGACCTTCCGAACACCGGGGAGCTGTTTTTT
>TRBJ1-1|TRBD1|TRBV4-3|once
CASSHLDRGAEAFF
TGCGCCAGCAGCCACCTTGACAGGGGCGCTGAAGCTTTCTTT
>TRBJ1-5|NA|TRBV7-9|few
CASSLDNQPQHF
TGTGCCAGCAGCTTAGATAATCAGCCCCAGCATTTT
>TRBJ1-1|TRBD1|TRBV10-3|NA
CAINPGQSSEAFF
TGTGCCATCAACCCGGGACAGAGTTCTGAAGCTTTCTTT
>TRBJ2-1|NA|TRBV5-1|NA
CASSLDSAGDEQFF
TGCGCCAGCAGCTTGGATAGCGCCGGGGATGAGCAGTTCTTC
>TRBJ1-5|NA|TRBV28|few
CASSLYGSLYQPQHF
TGTGCCAGCAGTTTATATGGCAGCTTGTATCAGCCCCAGCATTTT
>TRBJ2-7|TRBD1|TRBV6-1|NA
CASTSGQGTYEQYF
TGTGCCAGCACCTCGGGACAGGGAACCTACGAGCAGTACTTC
>TRBJ2-5|NA|TRBV21-1|NA
CAFQASAGTPRGETQYF
TGTGCCTTTCAGGCAAGCGCCGGGACTCCACGGGGAGAGACCCAGTACTTC
>TRBJ1-1|NA|TRBV11-2|NA
CASSLGVDRIGTEAFF
TGTGCCAGCAGCTTAGGGGTTGACAGAATAGGAACTGAAGCTTTCTTT
>TRBJ2-5|NA|TRBV6-6|NA
CASRLGGFQETQYF
TGTGCCAGCAGGCTCGGGGGCTTCCAAGAGACCCAGTACTTC
>TRBJ2-5|NA|TRBV5-1|once
CASIRGGRGKETQYF
TGCGCCAGCATCCGAGGGGGGAGAGGGAAAGAGACCCAGTACTTC
>TRBJ2-2|NA|TRBV10-3|once
CAAQGGTGELFF
TGTGCCGCCCAGGGGGGGACCGGGGAGCTGTTTTTT
>TRBJ2-2|NA|TRBV11-2|NA
CASSSDFSTGELFF
TGTGCCAGCAGCTCTGACTTTTCCACCGGGGAGCTGTTTTTT
>TRBJ1-1|NA|TRBV7-3|NA
CASSSTQNTEAFF
TGTGCCAGCAGTTCAACGCAGAACACTGAAGCTTTCTTT
>TRBJ1-3|NA|TRBV9|NA
CASSSDTRNTIYF
TGTGCCAGCAGCTCCGACACCAGAAACACCATATATTTT
>TRBJ2-3|TRBD2|TRBV12-5|NA
CASGLVRGLANTDTQYF
TGTGCTAGTGGTTTGGTACGTGGACTAGCAAACACAGATACGCAGTATTTT
>TRBJ1-2|TRBD1|TRBV29-1|NA
CSVGTGLQLDGYTF
TGCAGCGTCGGGACAGGGTTACAACTTGATGGCTACACCTTC
>TRBJ1-5|TRBD1|TRBV30|once
CAWRDRGGNQPQHF
TGTGCCTGGAGGGACAGGGGTGGCAATCAGCCCCAGCATTTT
>TRBJ2-5|TRBD1|TRBV2|once
CASHGTGGFETQYF
TGTGCCAGCCACGGGACAGGGGGTTTTGAGACCCAGTACTTC
>TRBJ2-5|NA|TRBV11-2|NA
CASSLQGGQETQYF
TGTGCCAGCAGCCTCCAAGGGGGTCAAGAGACCCAGTACTTC
>TRBJ1-1|NA|TRBV4-3|NA
CASSQDWQGPEAFF
TGCGCCAGCAGCCAAGATTGGCAGGGGCCTGAAGCTTTCTTT
>TRBJ2-7|TRBD2|TRBV6-6|NA
CASKAGGPRYEQYF
TGTGCCAGCAAGGCGGGAGGGCCTCGGTACGAGCAGTACTTC
>TRBJ1-5|TRBD1|TRBV7-8|once
CASSSGTGGGSQPQHF
TGTGCCAGCAGCTCGGGGACAGGGGGCGGATCTCAGCCCCAGCATTTT
>TRBJ2-1|NA|TRBV9|NA
CASSVAKLISYNEQFF
TGTGCCAGCAGCGTAGCTAAGCTGATCTCCTACAATGAGCAGTTCTTC
>TRBJ1-2|NA|TRBV10-3|once
CAISESGSYGYTF
TGTGCCATCAGTGAGTCCGGCAGTTATGGCTACACCTTC
>TRBJ2-7|TRBD1|TRBV6-5|NA
CASSYSRTGHEQYF
TGTGCCAGCAGTTACTCACGGACAGGGCACGAGCAGTACTTC